The T cell receptor beta chain described here comes from a study of Ad26.COV2.S vaccination and SARS-CoV-2 variants. Note on this clone: Antigen specificity is unknown.

The method was immunoSEQ multiplex PCR; TCRdb's version includes in-frame clones alone and lacks a portion of them. This sample has around 140,000 clones, with around 86% found just once. Points from the study as a whole: Vaccinees reportedly had broad spike-specific CD8+ and CD4+ T cell responses. Those who received the vaccine showed greater spike-specific TCR breadth than those given placebo. Similar non-spike TCR breadth was seen in vaccine and placebo recipients. Total responses of T cells may have been underestimated by the analyses of TCR breadth and depth.

The germline gives CDR1 SGHTA, CDR2 FQGNSA. V lost 0 bases to trimming and J lost 5 bases, with 17 bases between them. The CDR3 loop spans 16 amino acids. This sequence was found in a human donor who had recovered from COVID-19. The sample was peripheral blood, taken after recovery from COVID-19. J is TRBJ2-7 and V is TRBV7-2; perhaps TRBD2 as D (6 bases). CDR3 sequence reads: CASSLAPGGGANEQYF. The CDR3 coding sequence is TGTGCCAGCAGCTTAGCTCCTGGCGGCGGGGCAAACGAGCAGTACTTC.